These 4 T cell receptor beta chains were sequenced from one sample in a study of patients with pleural tuberculosis. TCRdb recomputed calls from the reads with MiXCR, one row per CDR3 protein. The table has under 30,000 distinct CDR3 sequences, 18% seen once. Sequencing was done on a sample of peripheral blood. These receptors all come from a human donor with pleural tuberculosis.

This clonotype was picked up many times. The chain is built from TRBV7-9 and TRBJ2-3; 11 bases line up with TRBD2. The V gene's germline CDR1 is SEHNR and CDR2 FQNEAQ (reference sequence). The CDR3 is made up of 16 amino acids. V was pared by 1 base and J by 3 bases, with 3 bases of the junction left unmatched. The CDR3 DNA reads TGTGCCAGCAGCTTAGGCTCTAGCGGGGGGACAGATACGCAGTATTTT. This encodes CASSLGSSGGTDTQYF. The full variable domain, with the rest looked up from reference TRBV7-9 and TRBJ2-3, is DTGVSQNPRHKITKRGQNVTFRCDPISEHNRLYWYRQTLGQGPEFLTYFQNEAQLEKSRLLSDRFSAERPKGSFSTLEIQRTEQGDSAMYLCASSLGSSGGTDTQYFGPGTRLTVL.

This clonotype was counted ten times or more. The genes are TRBV4-2 and TRBJ1-2; D gene uncertain. CDR3 size: 15 residues. The germline gives CDR1 LGHNA, CDR2 YNFKEQ. Trimming took 0 bases from V and 6 from J, leaving 14 bases between them. In DNA, the CDR3 is TGTGCCAGCAGCCAAGATCGAATGGGTTGGAATGGCTACACCTTC. Translated: CASSQDRMGWNGYTF.

This clonotype has a handful of counts. The chain links TRBV29-1 to TRBJ2-7; 7 positions agree with TRBD1. The junction had 8 bases not matched to a gene; V was cut back by 4 bases and J by 8 bases. The CDR3 extends over 12 amino acids. Germline V CDR1 and CDR2: SQVTM, ANQGSEA. The CDR3: CSVVWDSFKQYF. In DNA form, the CDR3 reads TGCAGCGTTGTGTGGGACAGCTTCAAGCAGTACTTC.

This clonotype was seen ten or more times. This sequence joins TRBV7-2 and TRBJ1-1, with D tentatively TRBD1 (6 bases). Germline assignment: CDR1 SGHTA and CDR2 FQGNSA. Trimming cost V 5 bases and J 1 base, with 14 bases left between them. There are 15 residues in the CDR3. The DNA for the CDR3 is TGTGCCAGCAGCATATCAGGGGAAACGAACACTGAAGCTTTCTTT. Translated, it gives CASSISGETNTEAFF.